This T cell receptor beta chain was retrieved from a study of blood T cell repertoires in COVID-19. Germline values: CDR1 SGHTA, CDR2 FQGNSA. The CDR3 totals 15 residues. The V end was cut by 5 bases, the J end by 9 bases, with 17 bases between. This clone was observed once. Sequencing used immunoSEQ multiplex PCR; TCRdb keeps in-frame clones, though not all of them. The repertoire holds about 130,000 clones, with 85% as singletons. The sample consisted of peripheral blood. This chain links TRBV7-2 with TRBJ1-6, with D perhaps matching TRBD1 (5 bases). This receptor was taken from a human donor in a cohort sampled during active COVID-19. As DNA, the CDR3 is TGTGCCAGCAGCATAATAGGGGAACTCGGTTCACCCCTCCACTTT. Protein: CASSIIGELGSPLHF. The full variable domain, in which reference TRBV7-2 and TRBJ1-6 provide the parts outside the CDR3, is GAGVSQSPSNKVTEKGKDVELRCDPISGHTALYWYRQSLGQGLEFLIYFQGNSAPDKSGLPSDRFSAERTGGSVSTLTIQRTQQEDSAVYLCASSIIGELGSPLHFGNGTRLTVT.